The rows below give T cell receptor beta chains drawn from one sample of a study of blood T cell repertoires in COVID-19. Some clones are missing from TCRdb's copy, which holds only in-frame ones; the method was immunoSEQ multiplex PCR. This sample has more than 70,000 clones, with 87% found just once. Sequenced: peripheral blood. These receptors were collected from a woman in her forties or fifties with active or convalescent COVID-19. The CDR3 runs from the conserved cysteine through the conserved F or W. A D gene is named only where the DNA matches it firmly. Size is omitted from some rows. Given values are once, few, many or a class for expanded clones.

V	J	size	D	DNA	CDR3
TRBV10-3	TRBJ1-5	-	-	TGTGCCATCAGTCCCGACAGGAGCAATCAGCCCCAGCATTTT	CAISPDRSNQPQHF
TRBV28	TRBJ2-5	few	-	TGTGCCAGCAGTGACTCCCTTCAAGAGACCCAGTACTTC	CASSDSLQETQYF
TRBV9	TRBJ1-3	-	-	TGTGACATCAGGGGCAGCTCTGGAAACACCATATATTTT	CDIRGSSGNTIYF
TRBV5-1	TRBJ1-1	-	-	TGCGCCAGTTTGGGTGGGGGCGGCACTGAAGCTTTCTTT	CASLGGGGTEAFF
TRBV6-8	TRBJ1-1	-	-	TGTGCCAGCAGCAACCCGCTGGGGCCTAACACTGAAGCTTTCTTT	CASSNPLGPNTEAFF
TRBV4-3	TRBJ1-6	-	-	TGCGCCAGCAGCCAAGCAAAAAAGGACTTGAGCTCCTATAATTCACCCCTCCACTTT	CASSQAKKDLSSYNSPLHF
TRBV4-3	TRBJ2-7	-	-	TGCGCCAGCAGCCAAGATGGGGGGTTGGGCCCATCCTACGAGCAATACTTC	CASSQDGGLGPSYEQYF
TRBV10-3	TRBJ1-1	-	TRBD1	TGTGCCATCAGTGGGATGAGGGGGCAGGAGAGAAACACTGAAGCTTTCTTT	CAISGMRGQERNTEAFF
TRBV5-1	TRBJ1-1	-	TRBD1	TGCGCCAGCAGCTTGACAGGGGCGAACACTGAAGCTTTCTTT	CASSLTGANTEAFF
TRBV19	TRBJ2-3	-	-	TGTGCCAGTAGTGACTACTACACAGATACGCAGTATTTT	CASSDYYTDTQYF
TRBV5-8	TRBJ1-2	-	TRBD1	TGTGCCAGCAGCTTGAAGGGACAGGGGTATGGCTACACCTTC	CASSLKGQGYGYTF
TRBV7-3	TRBJ2-1	-	TRBD2	TGTGCCAGCAGCTTACCGGGGGGGTCCTACAATGAGCAGTTCTTC	CASSLPGGSYNEQFF
TRBV6-5	TRBJ1-2	-	TRBD1	TGTGCCAGCAGCCTAGACAGGGGGCGGGGCTATGGCTACACCTTC	CASSLDRGRGYGYTF
TRBV30	TRBJ1-2	-	-	TGTGCCTGGAGTCCAGCGACGAACTATGGCTACACCTTC	CAWSPATNYGYTF
TRBV10-3	TRBJ2-1	once	TRBD1	TGTGCCATCAGTGTTAGCAGGGGGCCCAATGAGCAGTTCTTC	CAISVSRGPNEQFF
TRBV21-1	TRBJ2-4	-	-	TGTGCCAGCAGCCCCTCCCCGGGAGGGAAAAACATTCAGTACTTC	CASSPSPGGKNIQYF
TRBV18	TRBJ1-5	-	TRBD1	TGTGCCAGCTCACGGGGACAGGTCCAGCCCCAGCATTTT	CASSRGQVQPQHF
TRBV19	TRBJ2-5	-	-	TGTGCCAGTAAGGGGCAGCAACAAGAGACCCAGTACTTC	CASKGQQQETQYF
TRBV19	TRBJ1-1	-	TRBD1	TGTGCCAGTAGTCCCAGGGGACAGAAGAACACTGAAGCTTTCTTT	CASSPRGQKNTEAFF
TRBV11-3	TRBJ2-1	-	TRBD2	TGTGCCAGCAGCTCCATAGCGGGGGGGTACAATGAGCAGTTCTTC	CASSSIAGGYNEQFF
TRBV6-2/TRBV6-3	TRBJ1-6	-	TRBD1	TGTGCCAGCAGTTCCCCGCAGGGGGTTCCGAATTCACCCCTCCACTTT	CASSSPQGVPNSPLHF
TRBV7-6	TRBJ1-4	-	TRBD1	TGTGCCAGCAGCGAACAGGGGGTGGAGGATGAAAAACTGTTTTTT	CASSEQGVEDEKLFF
TRBV7-8	TRBJ2-1	-	TRBD2	TGTGCCAGCAGCCTCAAGGGACTAGCGTCCTACAATGAGCAGTTCTTC	CASSLKGLASYNEQFF
TRBV9	TRBJ2-2	-	TRBD2	TGTGCCAGCAGCGTAGGGAGGGCGTCTAGCGGGGGGGCCGCCGGGGAGCTGTTTTTT	CASSVGRASSGGAAGELFF
TRBV19	TRBJ2-2	-	TRBD1	TGTGCCAGTAGTATGGGACAGGGGACCGGGGAGCTGTTTTTT	CASSMGQGTGELFF
TRBV18	TRBJ1-2	-	-	TGTGCCAGCTCGCCCGACCTAGGACAGAACTATGGCTACACCTTC	CASSPDLGQNYGYTF
TRBV6-2/TRBV6-3	TRBJ1-6	-	TRBD1	TGTGCCAGCAGTTTTGGACAGGCAATTAATTCACCCCTCCACTTT	CASSFGQAINSPLHF
TRBV3-1/TRBV3-2	TRBJ1-4	once	-	TGTGCCAGCAGTCTGAAGTGGGGCAGGGACAAGGAAGAAAAACTGTTTTTT	CASSLKWGRDKEEKLFF
TRBV25-1	TRBJ1-2	-	-	TGTGCCAGCAGTCGGACAGTTCACTATGGCTACACCTTC	CASSRTVHYGYTF
TRBV6-6	TRBJ2-7	-	-	TGTGCCAGCATTGGCGGCCAAAGCTCCTACGAGCAGTACTTC	CASIGGQSSYEQYF
TRBV4-1	TRBJ2-7	-	-	TGCGCCAGCAGCCAGGCGGGACAGACCTACGAGCAGTACTTC	CASSQAGQTYEQYF
TRBV5-8	TRBJ1-1	-	-	TGTGCCAGCAGCTCCGGATGGGGCGTGAACACTGAAGCTTTCTTT	CASSSGWGVNTEAFF
TRBV14	TRBJ2-1	-	TRBD2	TGTGCCAGCAGCCTTCCGGGACTACTCTCCTACAATGAGCAGTTCTTC	CASSLPGLLSYNEQFF